This T cell receptor (beta chain) stems from a study of cytomegalovirus exposure and HLA in healthy donors. Findings of the study overall: Accurate HLA-A and HLA-B prediction from TCR beta sequences was reported for most subjects. By a later analysis, the bulk of CMV-associated TCR beta chains appeared HLA-restricted. Later analysis found that TCR beta chains associated with HLA were more clonally expanded than other, equally common chains.

This PCR relied on a set of 60 Vbeta primers and 13 Jbeta primers. Method: immunoSEQ multiplex PCR; TCRdb's copy keeps in-frame clones and lacks some. The sample gives 160,000 or so clones, 80% of which show up once; around 5.4% is in the top ten. Notes on this clone: The antigen remains unidentified.

CDR1 SNHLY and CDR2 FYNNEI come from the germline V gene. V was pared by 7 bases and J by 7 bases, with 16 bases between. The CDR3 loop spans 14 amino acids. The TCR was taken from a man in his forties or fifties in good health and CMV-seronegative. This chain links TRBV2 with TRBJ2-2, with D maybe TRBD2 (7 bases). What was sequenced was PBMCs. The CDR3 is CASTLEGGGGELFF. In DNA, the CDR3 is TGTGCCAGCACCCTCGAGGGGGGGGGCGGGGAGCTGTTTTTT. Filled out from reference TRBV2 and TRBJ2-2, the complete variable domain reads EPEVTQTPSHQVTQMGQEVILRCVPISNHLYFYWYRQILGQKVEFLVSFYNNEISEKSEIFDDQFSVERPDGSNFTLKIRSTKLEDSAMYFCASTLEGGGGELFFGEGSRLTVL.